This is a list of T cell receptor beta chains from one sample in a study of blood T cell repertoires in COVID-19. The data were produced by immunoSEQ multiplex PCR, yet TCRdb's version contains in-frame clones alone and is incomplete. The repertoire holds under 250,000 clones, with 85% as singletons. What was sequenced was peripheral blood. Source of these receptors: a man over 45 with COVID-19, enrolled during active disease. Each CDR3 is given with its conserved first and last residue. Fields, in order: J gene, V gene, clone size, D gene, CDR3 DNA, CDR3 protein. The D gene is left open where the match is weak. Size values are once, few and many counts, or a class for expanded clones, and some rows have none.

j_gene: TRBJ2-1; v_gene: TRBV10-2; abundance: -; d_gene: TRBD1; CDR3nt: TGCGCCAGCAGTGAGGGCAGGGGGTCCGGTGAGCAGTTCTTC; CDR3aa: CASSEGRGSGEQFF
j_gene: TRBJ2-7; v_gene: TRBV9; abundance: -; d_gene: -; CDR3nt: TGTGCCAGCAGCGACCGGGACACAGGCTACGGGCAGTACTTC; CDR3aa: CASSDRDTGYGQYF
j_gene: TRBJ1-1; v_gene: TRBV6-5; abundance: -; d_gene: -; CDR3nt: TGTGCCAGCGGGGCACAGGGACGTACTGAAGCTTTCTTT; CDR3aa: CASGAQGRTEAFF
j_gene: TRBJ2-1; v_gene: TRBV7-3; abundance: -; d_gene: TRBD2; CDR3nt: TGTGCCAGCAGCTTTTTCGAGGCTACTAGCGTCAATGAGCAGTTCTTC; CDR3aa: CASSFFEATSVNEQFF
j_gene: TRBJ2-7; v_gene: TRBV12-3/TRBV12-4; abundance: few; d_gene: -; CDR3nt: TGTGCCAGCAGTTTAGCGAGAGGTTACGAGCAGTACTTC; CDR3aa: CASSLARGYEQYF
j_gene: TRBJ1-1; v_gene: TRBV27; abundance: -; d_gene: -; CDR3nt: TGTGCCAGCGTAAACCCCCTGGGGGCAGAAGCTTTCTTT; CDR3aa: CASVNPLGAEAFF
j_gene: TRBJ1-2; v_gene: TRBV29-1; abundance: once; d_gene: TRBD1; CDR3nt: TGCAGCGTTGAGAAAGGTCCAGGACAGGGAGCTAACTATGGCTACACCTTC; CDR3aa: CSVEKGPGQGANYGYTF
j_gene: TRBJ1-3; v_gene: TRBV7-8; abundance: once; d_gene: -; CDR3nt: TGTGCCAGCAGTCTCACTGTTGGAAACACCATATATTTT; CDR3aa: CASSLTVGNTIYF
j_gene: TRBJ2-7; v_gene: TRBV3-1/TRBV3-2; abundance: -; d_gene: TRBD1; CDR3nt: TGTGCCAGCAGCCCATCCGCGACAGGGGAGAGCTACGAGCAGTACTTC; CDR3aa: CASSPSATGESYEQYF
j_gene: TRBJ2-5; v_gene: TRBV7-9; abundance: few; d_gene: -; CDR3nt: TGTGCCAGCAGCTTCCAGGGGAGAGAGACCCAGTACTTC; CDR3aa: CASSFQGRETQYF
j_gene: TRBJ2-7; v_gene: TRBV4-2; abundance: -; d_gene: -; CDR3nt: TGTGCCAGCAGCCAAGACAGGGACTCTTACTACGAGCAGTACTTC; CDR3aa: CASSQDRDSYYEQYF
j_gene: TRBJ2-7; v_gene: TRBV6-2/TRBV6-3; abundance: once; d_gene: -; CDR3nt: TGTGCCAGCAGTTATCGACCGAGGGTGAGCGACTCCTACGAGCAGTACTTC; CDR3aa: CASSYRPRVSDSYEQYF
j_gene: TRBJ2-3; v_gene: TRBV11-3; abundance: -; d_gene: TRBD1; CDR3nt: TGTGCCAGCAGCTTAGGGGACAGGGGGCGAGGTGGCACAGATACGCAGTATTTT; CDR3aa: CASSLGDRGRGGTDTQYF
j_gene: TRBJ1-1; v_gene: TRBV7-2; abundance: -; d_gene: TRBD1; CDR3nt: TGTGCCAGCAGCTTAAGGACAGGGGGCAGTTCCACTGAAGCTTTCTTT; CDR3aa: CASSLRTGGSSTEAFF
j_gene: TRBJ1-5; v_gene: TRBV5-4; abundance: -; d_gene: -; CDR3nt: TGTGCCAGCAGCTTAAAGGGGAGCAATCAGCCCCAGCATTTT; CDR3aa: CASSLKGSNQPQHF
j_gene: TRBJ2-5; v_gene: TRBV12-3/TRBV12-4; abundance: -; d_gene: -; CDR3nt: TGTGCCAGCAGACTCACTGAGACCCAGTACTTC; CDR3aa: CASRLTETQYF
j_gene: TRBJ2-5; v_gene: TRBV11-2; abundance: -; d_gene: -; CDR3nt: TGTGCCAGCAGGGGACAAACACAAGAGACCCAGTACTTC; CDR3aa: CASRGQTQETQYF
j_gene: TRBJ1-1; v_gene: TRBV2; abundance: few; d_gene: TRBD1; CDR3nt: TGTGCCAGCAGCAGCGCCGGGACAGGGAGGTGGGGGACTGAAGCTTTCTTT; CDR3aa: CASSSAGTGRWGTEAFF
j_gene: TRBJ2-3; v_gene: TRBV5-4; abundance: few; d_gene: TRBD1; CDR3nt: TGTGCCAGCAGCGGGGACAGGGCCCGCACAGATACGCAGTATTTT; CDR3aa: CASSGDRARTDTQYF
j_gene: TRBJ1-2; v_gene: TRBV6-1; abundance: -; d_gene: -; CDR3nt: TGTGCCAGCAGTGAGACAGGTGGCAATAACTATGGCTACACCTTC; CDR3aa: CASSETGGNNYGYTF
j_gene: TRBJ1-6; v_gene: TRBV7-9; abundance: -; d_gene: TRBD1; CDR3nt: TGTGCCAGCAGCCTGGGACAGGGTGGCTCACCCCTCCACTTT; CDR3aa: CASSLGQGGSPLHF
j_gene: TRBJ2-7; v_gene: TRBV7-3; abundance: -; d_gene: TRBD2; CDR3nt: TGTGCCAGCAGCGTCGCGGGAGGGGGCAGAACCTACGAGCAGTACTTC; CDR3aa: CASSVAGGGRTYEQYF
j_gene: TRBJ1-2; v_gene: TRBV10-3; abundance: -; d_gene: -; CDR3nt: TGTGCCATCAGTGAGTCTAGGACAGCGATTGATTATGGCTACACCTTC; CDR3aa: CAISESRTAIDYGYTF
j_gene: TRBJ2-7; v_gene: TRBV19; abundance: -; d_gene: -; CDR3nt: TGTGCCAGTACCGGGGTTGGCGAGCAGTACTTC; CDR3aa: CASTGVGEQYF
j_gene: TRBJ1-1; v_gene: TRBV4-1; abundance: -; d_gene: TRBD1; CDR3nt: TGCGCCAGCAGCCAATCAACAGGGGCAAACACTGAAGCTTTCTTT; CDR3aa: CASSQSTGANTEAFF
j_gene: TRBJ2-7; v_gene: TRBV7-2; abundance: -; d_gene: -; CDR3nt: TGTGCCAGCAGCCCCCAGGGCGAGCAGTACTTC; CDR3aa: CASSPQGEQYF
j_gene: TRBJ2-1; v_gene: TRBV15; abundance: -; d_gene: TRBD1; CDR3nt: TGTGCCACCAGCAGAGGACAGGGGGGAAACAATGAGCAGTTCTTC; CDR3aa: CATSRGQGGNNEQFF
j_gene: TRBJ1-5; v_gene: TRBV19; abundance: -; d_gene: TRBD1; CDR3nt: TGTGCCAGTAGTAATCGACAGGGGCTGGGACAGCCCCAGCATTTT; CDR3aa: CASSNRQGLGQPQHF
j_gene: TRBJ1-5; v_gene: TRBV5-8; abundance: -; d_gene: TRBD1; CDR3nt: TGTGCCAGCAGCCTGGGGACAGCAGGCAATCAGCCCCAGCATTTT; CDR3aa: CASSLGTAGNQPQHF
j_gene: TRBJ1-4; v_gene: TRBV3-1/TRBV3-2; abundance: -; d_gene: TRBD1; CDR3nt: TGTGCCAGCAGCCCGCTACCGGGACAGGGGTATGAAAAACTGTTTTTT; CDR3aa: CASSPLPGQGYEKLFF
j_gene: TRBJ2-7; v_gene: TRBV5-1; abundance: once; d_gene: TRBD1; CDR3nt: TGCGCCAGCAGCACGGGACAGAGCTCCTACGAGCAGTACTTC; CDR3aa: CASSTGQSSYEQYF
j_gene: TRBJ2-1; v_gene: TRBV5-1; abundance: -; d_gene: TRBD1; CDR3nt: TGCGCCAGCAGCTTGGCCGGGACAGGGGAACCCAATGAGCAGTTCTTC; CDR3aa: CASSLAGTGEPNEQFF
j_gene: TRBJ1-2; v_gene: TRBV4-1; abundance: -; d_gene: -; CDR3nt: TGCGCCAGCAGCCAAGATAGGATCAGGGACTATGGCTACACCTTC; CDR3aa: CASSQDRIRDYGYTF
j_gene: TRBJ2-5; v_gene: TRBV5-4; abundance: -; d_gene: -; CDR3nt: TGTGCCAGCAGCCCTGGACAGCCAAACCACCAAGAGACCCAGTACTTC; CDR3aa: CASSPGQPNHQETQYF
j_gene: TRBJ2-7; v_gene: TRBV2; abundance: -; d_gene: TRBD1; CDR3nt: TGTGCCAGCAGTGCTAGGACAGGGGCCCGGGAGCAGTACTTC; CDR3aa: CASSARTGAREQYF